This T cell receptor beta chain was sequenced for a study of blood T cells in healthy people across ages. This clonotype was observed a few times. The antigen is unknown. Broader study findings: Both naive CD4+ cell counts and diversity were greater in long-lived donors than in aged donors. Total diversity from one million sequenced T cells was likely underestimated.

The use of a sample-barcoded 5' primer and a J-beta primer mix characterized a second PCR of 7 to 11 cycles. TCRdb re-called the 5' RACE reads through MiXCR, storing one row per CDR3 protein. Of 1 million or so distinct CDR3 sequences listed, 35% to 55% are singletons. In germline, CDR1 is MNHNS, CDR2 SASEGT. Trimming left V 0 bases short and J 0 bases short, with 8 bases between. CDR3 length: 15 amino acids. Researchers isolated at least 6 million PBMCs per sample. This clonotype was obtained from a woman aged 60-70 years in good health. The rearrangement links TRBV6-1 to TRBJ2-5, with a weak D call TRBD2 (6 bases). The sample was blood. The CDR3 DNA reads TGTGCCAGCAGTGAAGCAGGGGACTACCAAGAGACCCAGTACTTC. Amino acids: CASSEAGDYQETQYF.